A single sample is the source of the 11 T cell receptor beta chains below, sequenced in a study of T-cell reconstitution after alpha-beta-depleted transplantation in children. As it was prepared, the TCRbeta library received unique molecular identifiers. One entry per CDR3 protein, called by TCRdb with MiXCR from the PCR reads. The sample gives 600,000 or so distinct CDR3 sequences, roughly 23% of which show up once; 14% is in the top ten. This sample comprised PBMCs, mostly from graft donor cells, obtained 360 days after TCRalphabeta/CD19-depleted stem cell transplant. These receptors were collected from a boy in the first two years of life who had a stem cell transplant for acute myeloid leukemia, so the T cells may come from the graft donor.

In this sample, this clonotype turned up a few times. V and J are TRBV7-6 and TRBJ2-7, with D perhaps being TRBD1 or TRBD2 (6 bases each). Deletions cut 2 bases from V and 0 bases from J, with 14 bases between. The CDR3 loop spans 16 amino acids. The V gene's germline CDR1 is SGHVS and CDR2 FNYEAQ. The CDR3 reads CASSLNTGRSSYEQYF. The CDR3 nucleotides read TGTGCCAGCAGCTTAAATACAGGGAGGTCCTCCTACGAGCAGTACTTC.

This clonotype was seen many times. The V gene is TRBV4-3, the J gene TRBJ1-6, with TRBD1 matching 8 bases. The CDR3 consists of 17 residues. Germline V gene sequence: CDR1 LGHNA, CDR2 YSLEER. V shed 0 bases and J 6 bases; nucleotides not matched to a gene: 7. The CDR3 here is CASSQDSRTGSNSPLHF. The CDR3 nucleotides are TGCGCCAGCAGCCAAGATTCACGGACAGGGTCTAATTCACCCCTCCACTTT.

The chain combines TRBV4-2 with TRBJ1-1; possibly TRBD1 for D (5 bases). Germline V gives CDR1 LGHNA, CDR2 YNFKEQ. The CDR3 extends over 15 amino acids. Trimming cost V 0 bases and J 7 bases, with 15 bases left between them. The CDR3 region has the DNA TGTGCCAGCAGCCAAGATCATAGGGGTGACAGTGAAGCTTTCTTT. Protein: CASSQDHRGDSEAFF.

CDR3 in DNA: TGTGCCAGCAGTTACACAAACAGCCGCGGCTACACCTTC. This codes for CASSYTNSRGYTF. The chain links TRBV6-5 to TRBJ1-2; no definite D call. The CDR3 covers 13 residues. V was trimmed by 2 bases and J by 8 bases, leaving 12 bases between them. Germline CDR1 reads MNHEY; CDR2 reads SVGAGI.

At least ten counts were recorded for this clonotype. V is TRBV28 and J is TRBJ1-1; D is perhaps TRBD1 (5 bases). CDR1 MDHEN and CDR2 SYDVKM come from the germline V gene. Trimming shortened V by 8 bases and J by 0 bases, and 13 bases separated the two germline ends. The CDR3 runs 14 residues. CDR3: CASRTGRMNTEAFF. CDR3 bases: TGTGCCAGCCGCACGGGACGGATGAACACTGAAGCTTTCTTT.

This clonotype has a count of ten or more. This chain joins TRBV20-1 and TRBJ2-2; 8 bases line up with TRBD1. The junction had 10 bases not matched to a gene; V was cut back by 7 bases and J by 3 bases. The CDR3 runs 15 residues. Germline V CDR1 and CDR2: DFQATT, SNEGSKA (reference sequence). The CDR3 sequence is CSVLEGTGDTGELFF. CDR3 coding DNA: TGCAGTGTCTTAGAGGGGACAGGAGACACCGGGGAGCTGTTTTTT.

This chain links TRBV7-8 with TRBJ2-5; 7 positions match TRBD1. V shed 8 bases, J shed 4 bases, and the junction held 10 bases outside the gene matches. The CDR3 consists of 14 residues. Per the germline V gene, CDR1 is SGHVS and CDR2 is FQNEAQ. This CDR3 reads CASEGGLSLETQYF. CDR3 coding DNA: TGTGCCAGCGAAGGGGGCCTGAGTCTAGAGACCCAGTACTTC.

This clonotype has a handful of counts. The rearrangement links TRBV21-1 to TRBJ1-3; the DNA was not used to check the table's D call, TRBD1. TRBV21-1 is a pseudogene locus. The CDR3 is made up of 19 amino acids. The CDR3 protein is CASSKRPWNLIYSGNTIYF. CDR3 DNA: TGTGCCAGCAGCAAACGCCCCTGGAACCTAATCTACTCTGGAAACACCATATATTTT.

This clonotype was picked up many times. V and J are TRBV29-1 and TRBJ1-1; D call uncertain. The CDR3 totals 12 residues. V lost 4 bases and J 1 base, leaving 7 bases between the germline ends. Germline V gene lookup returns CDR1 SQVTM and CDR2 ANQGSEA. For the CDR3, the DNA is TGCAGCGTTGGAAAGGGGAACACTGAAGCTTTCTTT. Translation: CSVGKGNTEAFF.

The CDR3 loop reads CSVLRPGTGRNTGELFF. CDR3 DNA: TGCAGCGTCCTGAGGCCCGGGACAGGCAGAAACACCGGGGAGCTGTTTTTT. The V and J genes are TRBV29-1 and TRBJ2-2; TRBD1 matches 8 bases. Trimming at V came to 6 bases and at J to 2 bases, leaving 14 bases not matched to a gene. CDR1 is SQVTM, CDR2 ANQGSEA, per germline. This CDR3 has 17 residues.

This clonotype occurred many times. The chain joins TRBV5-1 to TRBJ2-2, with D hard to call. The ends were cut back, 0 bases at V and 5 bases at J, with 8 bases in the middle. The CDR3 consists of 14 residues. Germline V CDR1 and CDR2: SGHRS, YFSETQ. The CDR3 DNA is TGCGCCAGCAGCTTGGCCGTGGGAACCGGGGAGCTGTTTTTT. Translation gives CASSLAVGTGELFF.